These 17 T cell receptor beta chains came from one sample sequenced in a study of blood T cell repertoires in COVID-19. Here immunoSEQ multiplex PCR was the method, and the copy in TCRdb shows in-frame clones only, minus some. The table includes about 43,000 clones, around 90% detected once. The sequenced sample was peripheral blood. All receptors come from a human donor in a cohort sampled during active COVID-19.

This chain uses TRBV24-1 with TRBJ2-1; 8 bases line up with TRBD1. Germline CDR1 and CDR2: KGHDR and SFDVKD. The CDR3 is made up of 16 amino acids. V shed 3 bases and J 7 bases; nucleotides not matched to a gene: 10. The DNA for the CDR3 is TGTGCCACCAGTGATCTTTCTCACAGGGGGGAAAATGAGCAGTTCTTC. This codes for CATSDLSHRGENEQFF.

CDR3 residues: CASSDGTGGNTIYF. In DNA form, the CDR3 reads TGTGCCAGCAGTGACGGGACAGGCGGAAACACCATATATTTT. This rearrangement joins TRBV2 to TRBJ1-3, with 8 bases fitting TRBD1. Germline CDR1 reads SNHLY; CDR2 reads FYNNEI. The CDR3 spans 14 residues. The junction had 2 bases not matched to a gene; V was cut back by 3 bases and J by 4 bases.

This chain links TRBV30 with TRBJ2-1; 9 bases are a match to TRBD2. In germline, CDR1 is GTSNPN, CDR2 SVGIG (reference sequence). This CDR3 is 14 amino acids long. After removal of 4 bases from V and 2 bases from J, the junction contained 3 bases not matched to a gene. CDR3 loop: CAWTRLAAYNEQFF. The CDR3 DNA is TGTGCCTGGACTCGACTAGCGGCCTACAATGAGCAGTTCTTC.

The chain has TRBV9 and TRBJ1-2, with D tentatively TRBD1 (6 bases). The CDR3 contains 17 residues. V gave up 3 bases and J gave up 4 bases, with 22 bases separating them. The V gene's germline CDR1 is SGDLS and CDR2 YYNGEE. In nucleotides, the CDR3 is TGTGCCAGCAGCGCCGGAACGAGGACAGATCGACCCTATGGCTACACCTTC. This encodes CASSAGTRTDRPYGYTF.

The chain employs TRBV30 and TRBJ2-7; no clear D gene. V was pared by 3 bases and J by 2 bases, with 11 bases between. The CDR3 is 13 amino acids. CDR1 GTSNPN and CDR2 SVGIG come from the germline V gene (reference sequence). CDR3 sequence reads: CAWSPHPPYEQYF. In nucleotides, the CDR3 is TGTGCCTGGAGCCCACACCCCCCCTACGAGCAGTACTTC.

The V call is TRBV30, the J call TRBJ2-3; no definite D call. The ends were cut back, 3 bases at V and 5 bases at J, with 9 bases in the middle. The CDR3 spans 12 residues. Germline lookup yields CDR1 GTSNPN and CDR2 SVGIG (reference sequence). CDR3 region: CAWRRERDTQYF. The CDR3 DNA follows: TGTGCCTGGAGGCGCGAAAGAGATACGCAGTATTTT.

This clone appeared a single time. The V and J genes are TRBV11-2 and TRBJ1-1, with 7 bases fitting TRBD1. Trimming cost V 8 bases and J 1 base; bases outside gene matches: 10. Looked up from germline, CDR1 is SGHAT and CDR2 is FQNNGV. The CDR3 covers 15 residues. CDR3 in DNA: TGTGCCAGCGCGACAGGGAGGACGTCGAACACTGAAGCTTTCTTT. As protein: CASATGRTSNTEAFF.

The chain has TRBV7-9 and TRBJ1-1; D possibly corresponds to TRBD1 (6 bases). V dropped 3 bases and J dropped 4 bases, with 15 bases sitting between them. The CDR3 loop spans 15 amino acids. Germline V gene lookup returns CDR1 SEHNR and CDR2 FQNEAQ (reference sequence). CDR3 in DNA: TGTGCCAGCAGCTTCCAGGGGCTAGGTGTCACTGAAGCTTTCTTT. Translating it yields CASSFQGLGVTEAFF.

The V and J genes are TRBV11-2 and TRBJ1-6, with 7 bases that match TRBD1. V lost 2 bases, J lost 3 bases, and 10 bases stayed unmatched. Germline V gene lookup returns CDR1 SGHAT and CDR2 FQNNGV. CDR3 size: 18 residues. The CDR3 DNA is TGTGCCAGCAGCTTACTGAGGGGGCGGTTAAGCTATAATTCACCCCTCCACTTT. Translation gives CASSLLRGRLSYNSPLHF. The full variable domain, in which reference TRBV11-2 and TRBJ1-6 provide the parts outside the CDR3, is EAGVAQSPRYKIIEKRQSVAFWCNPISGHATLYWYQQILGQGPKLLIQFQNNGVVDDSQLPKDRFSAERLKGVDSTLKIQPAKLEDSAVYLCASSLLRGRLSYNSPLHFGNGTRLTVT.

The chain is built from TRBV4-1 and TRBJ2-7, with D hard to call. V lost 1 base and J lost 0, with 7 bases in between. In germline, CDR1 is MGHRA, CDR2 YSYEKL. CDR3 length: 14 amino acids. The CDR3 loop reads CASSQVSTSYEQYF. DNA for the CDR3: TGCGCCAGCAGCCAAGTTAGTACCTCCTACGAGCAGTACTTC.

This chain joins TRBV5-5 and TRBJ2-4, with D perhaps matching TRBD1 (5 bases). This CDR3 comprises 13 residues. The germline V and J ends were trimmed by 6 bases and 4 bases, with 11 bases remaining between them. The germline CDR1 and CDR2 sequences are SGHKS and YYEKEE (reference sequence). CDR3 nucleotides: TGTGCCAGCACCGGCGCAGGGAAAAACATTCAGTACTTC. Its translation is CASTGAGKNIQYF.

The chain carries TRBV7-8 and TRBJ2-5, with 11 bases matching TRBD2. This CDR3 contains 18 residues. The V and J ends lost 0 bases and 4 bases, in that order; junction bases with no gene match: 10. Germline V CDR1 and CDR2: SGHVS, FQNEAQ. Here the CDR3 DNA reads TGTGCCAGCAGCTTAGCGGGAACTAGCGGGAGCGTTGGAGAGACCCAGTACTTC. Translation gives CASSLAGTSGSVGETQYF.

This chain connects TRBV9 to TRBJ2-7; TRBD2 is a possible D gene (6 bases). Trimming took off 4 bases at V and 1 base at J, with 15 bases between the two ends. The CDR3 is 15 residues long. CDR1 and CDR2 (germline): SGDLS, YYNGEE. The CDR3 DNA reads TGTGCCAGCAGCTCCGGGCTACTAGCTTCCTACGAGCAGTACTTC. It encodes CASSSGLLASYEQYF.

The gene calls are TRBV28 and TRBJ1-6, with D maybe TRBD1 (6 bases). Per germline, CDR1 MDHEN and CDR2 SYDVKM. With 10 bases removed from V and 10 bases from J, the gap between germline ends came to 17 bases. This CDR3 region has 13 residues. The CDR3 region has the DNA TGTGCCACCTCGGACAGCAACACCTCACCCCTCCACTTT. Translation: CATSDSNTSPLHF.

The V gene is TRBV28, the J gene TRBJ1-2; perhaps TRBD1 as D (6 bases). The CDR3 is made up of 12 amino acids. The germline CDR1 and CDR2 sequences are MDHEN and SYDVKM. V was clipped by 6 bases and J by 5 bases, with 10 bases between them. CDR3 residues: CASSRQVYGYTF. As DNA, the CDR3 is TGTGCCAGCAGCCGACAGGTATATGGCTACACCTTC.

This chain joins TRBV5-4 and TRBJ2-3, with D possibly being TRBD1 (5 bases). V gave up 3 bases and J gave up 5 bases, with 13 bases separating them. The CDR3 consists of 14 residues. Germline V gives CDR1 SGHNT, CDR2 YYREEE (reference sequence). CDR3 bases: TGTGCCAGCAGCTCTTACAGGTTGGAAGATACGCAGTATTTT. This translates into CASSSYRLEDTQYF.

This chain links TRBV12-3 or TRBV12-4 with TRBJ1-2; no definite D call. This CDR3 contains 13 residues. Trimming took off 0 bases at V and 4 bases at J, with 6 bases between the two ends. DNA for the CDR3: TGTGCCAGCAGTTTAGCGCCCAGCTATGGCTACACCTTC. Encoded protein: CASSLAPSYGYTF.